The 14 T cell receptor beta chains in this list originate from one sample, sequenced in a study of Ad26.COV2.S vaccination and SARS-CoV-2 variants (dated by TCRdb to the early 2020s). What the treatment or condition label conveys for this sample: over 15 received Ad26.COV2.S at low or high dose, single or two shots; about 5 received placebo; per-sample allocation not given. Repertoires of vaccine and placebo recipients were sequenced from samples taken on day 63 after the first injection. Library preparation employed the immunoSEQ multiplex PCR assay. TCRdb's version of the immuneACCESS table is confined to in-frame rearrangements and falls short of the full clone set. An unresolved V gene accounts for under half of the shortfall where checked; the remainder is of unknown origin. The sample records over 250,000 clones, roughly 86% of which are singletons. Around 3% of the sample rests with the top ten.

The specimen comprised peripheral blood, sampled in a trial of Ad26.COV2.S vaccine versus placebo. The receptors come from a person between 18 and 65 years old who received the Ad26.COV2.S COVID-19 vaccine or a placebo.

The J gene is TRBJ1-2, the V gene TRBV18, with D tentatively TRBD1 (6 bases). V was trimmed by 4 bases and J by 3 bases, leaving 15 bases between them. Per the germline V gene, CDR1 is KGHSH and CDR2 is LQKENI. This CDR3 comprises 15 residues. The CDR3 DNA sequence: TGTGCCAGCTCACGTACTACAGGGAGCGACTATGGCTACACCTTC. It encodes CASSRTTGSDYGYTF.

The V gene is TRBV7-2, the J gene TRBJ1-6, with a weak D call TRBD1 (5 bases). Trimming shortened V by 2 bases and J by 5 bases, and 13 bases separated the two germline ends. Germline assignment: CDR1 SGHTA and CDR2 FQGNSA. The CDR3 is made up of 16 amino acids. The CDR3 protein is CASSLSGQGNNSPLHF. The CDR3 DNA reads as TGTGCCAGCAGCTTATCTGGGCAGGGTAATAATTCACCCCTCCACTTT.

The chain carries TRBV20-1 and TRBJ1-1; the match to TRBD1 covers 10 bases. In germline, CDR1 is DFQATT, CDR2 SNEGSKA (reference sequence). Trimming at V came to 3 bases and at J to 0 bases, leaving 10 bases not matched to a gene. The CDR3 covers 17 residues. The CDR3 sequence is CSASPGTGAIMNTEAFF. CDR3 nucleotides: TGCAGTGCTAGTCCCGGGACAGGGGCCATAATGAACACTGAAGCTTTCTTT.

This rearrangement joins TRBV9 to TRBJ1-1, with no clear D. The length of the CDR3 is 15 residues. Germline CDR1 and CDR2: SGDLS and YYNGEE. Trimming took off 4 bases at V and 0 bases at J, with 13 bases between the two ends. Here the CDR3 DNA reads TGTGCCAGCAGCACAGCGGCAGGAATGAACACTGAAGCTTTCTTT. Its protein is CASSTAAGMNTEAFF.

Here the CDR3 reads CASSLGGARADTQYF. CDR3 nucleotides: TGCGCCAGCAGCTTGGGTGGGGCGCGCGCAGATACGCAGTATTTT. The rearrangement joins TRBV5-1 to TRBJ2-3, with D maybe TRBD1 (5 bases). The CDR3 is 15 amino acids. V was pared by 0 bases and J by 4 bases, with 12 bases between. Looked up from germline, CDR1 is SGHRS and CDR2 is YFSETQ.

CDR3 nucleotides: TGCGCCAGCAGTGAGTCAGCTTCGGCGGGATTTACCGGGGAGCTGTTTTTT. Translation gives CASSESASAGFTGELFF. The chain employs TRBV10-1 and TRBJ2-2, with D tentatively TRBD2 (6 bases). The CDR3 is made up of 17 amino acids. Trimming stripped 0 bases from V and 5 bases from J, with 16 bases between. CDR1 WNHNN and CDR2 SYGVQD come from the germline V gene (reference sequence).

This clone was seen a single time. The CDR3 DNA is TGTGCCAGCAGCAAATCCACCGAGCGCTCCTACGAGCAGTACTTC. Protein product: CASSKSTERSYEQYF. The chain employs TRBV21-1 and TRBJ2-7; the table's D call TRBD2 went unverified against the DNA. TRBV21-1 is listed as a pseudogene. The CDR3 totals 15 residues.

The chain uses TRBV6-1 and TRBJ1-6, with TRBD1 identical over 7 bases. V lost 4 bases and J lost 0; bases outside the gene matches: 9. The CDR3 is 18 residues long. Germline CDR1 MNHNS, CDR2 SASEGT. CDR3 amino acids: CASSANRGSSSYNSPLHF. CDR3 DNA sequence: TGTGCCAGCAGTGCAAACAGGGGCTCAAGCTCCTATAATTCACCCCTCCACTTT.

The J gene is TRBJ2-1, the V gene TRBV11-3, with 9 bases matching TRBD2. CDR3 length: 15 amino acids. Losses at the gene ends were 3 bases for V and 6 bases for J; bases not matched to a gene: 6. Germline loops: CDR1 SGHNT, CDR2 YENEEA. CDR3 region: CASSFGTSRSNEQFF. CDR3 coding DNA: TGTGCCAGCAGCTTCGGGACTAGCCGGAGCAATGAGCAGTTCTTC.

CDR3 region: CASSRGWTVSLWNEQFF. The CDR3 coding sequence is TGTGCCAGCAGCCGAGGATGGACAGTCAGCCTATGGAATGAGCAGTTCTTC. This chain connects TRBV3-1 (or the pseudogene TRBV3-2) to TRBJ2-1, with D possibly being TRBD1 (6 bases). The CDR3 has 17 amino acids. Trimming stripped 4 bases from V and 7 bases from J, with 23 bases between. Per the germline V gene, CDR1 is LGHDT and CDR2 is YNNKEL (reference sequence).

The chain recombines TRBV7-9 with TRBJ1-3, with D unresolved. V was cut by 5 bases and J by 0 bases, with 11 bases left in between. CDR3 size: 15 residues. CDR1 and CDR2 from the germline V gene are SEHNR and FQNEAQ (reference sequence). The CDR3, as DNA: TGTGCCAGCAGCCCGTTCGGCCTCTCTGGAAACACCATATATTTT. It codes for CASSPFGLSGNTIYF.

The rearrangement uses TRBV19 and TRBJ1-2; TRBD1 might be the D (5 bases). Germline CDR1 reads LNHDA; CDR2 reads SQIVND (reference sequence). This CDR3 has 15 amino acids. The V and J ends lost 3 bases and 4 bases respectively, with 15 bases between them. CDR3: CASSMWGLLGYGYTF. As DNA, the CDR3 is TGTGCCAGTAGTATGTGGGGACTTTTGGGCTATGGCTACACCTTC.

The genes are TRBV5-4 and TRBJ1-2; D possibly corresponds to TRBD1 (5 bases). Germline V gene lookup returns CDR1 SGHNT and CDR2 YYREEE (reference sequence). V lost 3 bases, J lost 8 bases, and 14 bases lay in between. The CDR3 consists of 13 residues. DNA of the CDR3: TGTGCCAGCAGCTCCTGGGACCATTGGGGCTACACCTTC. Translated, it gives CASSSWDHWGYTF.

The DNA for the CDR3 is TGTGCCAGCATAGTAGGGACAGGGTTCTATGGCTACACCTTC. This gives the protein CASIVGTGFYGYTF. The gene calls are TRBV2 and TRBJ1-2; 9 nucleotides line up with TRBD1. The CDR3 contains 14 residues. CDR1 and CDR2 from the germline V gene are SNHLY and FYNNEI. After removal of 7 bases from V and 4 bases from J, the junction contained 7 bases not matched to a gene.